Given below is one T cell receptor (beta chain) in context. Described time point: blood at routine non-recurrence follow-up after resection. The sequenced material consisted of unsorted whole RNA from tumor, nontumor lung or frozen PBMC. These data belong to a study of spatial heterogeneity in lung cancer. About the research overall: PBMC samples from follow-up, when available, were sequenced at a median of roughly two years post-resection. Alpha-chain sequences were consistently detected in smaller numbers than beta-chain sequences. Within raw reads, each unique TCR and UMI combination appeared on average more than ten times.

Individual TCR cDNA molecules each bore their own unique molecular identifier. A single record per CDR3 protein comes from TCRdb applying MiXCR to the 5' RACE reads. The sample lists 95,000 to 130,000 distinct CDR3 sequences, approximately 12% occurring once. The source of this sequence is a male donor with early-stage non-small cell lung cancer. The sample in question was PBMCs, obtained at follow-up.

CDR3 amino acids: CSVRDSNQPQHF. Written as DNA, the CDR3 is TGCAGTGTTCGGGACAGCAATCAGCCCCAGCATTTT. The genes are TRBV20-1 and TRBJ1-5; D is perhaps TRBD1 (5 bases). The length of the CDR3 is 12 residues. V lost 7 bases to trimming and J lost 1 base, with 8 bases between them. Germline CDR1 is DFQATT and CDR2 is SNEGSKA (reference sequence).